A selection of T cell receptor beta chains follows, all from one sample in a study of T-cell memory formation after mild COVID-19. TCRdb passed the 5' RACE reads through MiXCR, listing each CDR3 protein once. The sample yields 160,000 or so distinct CDR3 sequences, less than 40% seen once. Input material: PBMCs or a T cell subset sorted from them (not recorded which). These receptors came from an adult woman who had mild COVID-19 (a few samples of this study predate the infection). Cell type and time point are not known. CDR3s include the opening cysteine and the closing phenylalanine or tryptophan. A D gene is named only where the DNA matches it firmly. Size is omitted from some rows. Given values are once, few, many or a class for expanded clones.

clone size,J gene,D gene,V gene,CDR3 DNA,CDR3 protein
many,TRBJ2-7,TRBD1,TRBV7-9,TGTGCCAGCAGCCCAAGGACAGGAGTCTCCTACGAGCAGTACTTC,CASSPRTGVSYEQYF
once,TRBJ1-1,.,TRBV15,TGTGCCACCAGCAGGGAAGTCCTGAACACTGAAGCTTTCTTT,CATSREVLNTEAFF
few,TRBJ1-5,TRBD1,TRBV6-5,TGTGCCAGCAGTTCACAGGGGTTGTATCAGCCCCAGCATTTT,CASSSQGLYQPQHF
.,TRBJ2-7,.,TRBV6-2/TRBV6-3,TGTGCCAGCAGTTGGGGTGGACCCCTCTACGAGCAGTACTTC,CASSWGGPLYEQYF
few,TRBJ1-4,.,TRBV29-1,TGCAGCGTTGAGGCAGGGGCAGGTGAAAAACTGTTTTTT,CSVEAGAGEKLFF
.,TRBJ2-7,TRBD2,TRBV20-1,TGCAGTGCTAGGGGACTCCTGGGAGGGATCGAGCAGTACTTC,CSARGLLGGIEQYF
few,TRBJ1-1,.,TRBV7-9,TGTGCCAGCAGCGAAACGACAGCCTATTCTGAAGCTTTCTTT,CASSETTAYSEAFF
.,TRBJ1-4,.,TRBV12-3/TRBV12-4,TGTGCCAGCAGTCCCTCGGGGGGCATAACTAATGAAAAACTGTTTTTT,CASSPSGGITNEKLFF
few,TRBJ1-1,.,TRBV6-2/TRBV6-3,TGTGCCAGCAGTTACTCGAGGGGTGGTATGGAAGCTTTCTTT,CASSYSRGGMEAFF
.,TRBJ2-1,.,TRBV11-2,TGTGCCAGCAGCTTACAGGGAGGCCCCTACAATGAGCAGTTCTTC,CASSLQGGPYNEQFF
once,TRBJ2-7,TRBD1,TRBV14,TGTGCCAGCAGCTCACTAACAGGGGGCTCCCCTACCTACGAGCAGTACTTC,CASSSLTGGSPTYEQYF
few,TRBJ2-7,.,TRBV9,TGTGCCAGCAGCGTAGCCGACAGAGCCTACGAGCAGTACTTC,CASSVADRAYEQYF
.,TRBJ2-3,.,TRBV7-2,TGTGCCAGCAGCCCCGCCCGGAAAGATATGGTAGATACGCAGTATTTT,CASSPARKDMVDTQYF
.,TRBJ1-5,.,TRBV5-6,TGTGCCAGCAGCTTGGGGGAGGGTAGCAATCAGCCCCAGCATTTT,CASSLGEGSNQPQHF
.,TRBJ2-1,TRBD2,TRBV7-3,TGTGCCAGCAGCCGCCGCGGGGGGACTAGCGGATACAATGAGCAGTTCTTC,CASSRRGGTSGYNEQFF
few,TRBJ2-5,TRBD1,TRBV7-8,TGTGCCAGCAGCTTAGCGCTTGGGACAGTGGAGACCCAGTACTTC,CASSLALGTVETQYF
.,TRBJ2-1,.,TRBV2,TGTGCCAGCAGTGAACTAGCGACCTCCTACAATGAGCAGTTCTTC,CASSELATSYNEQFF
.,TRBJ2-1,TRBD2,TRBV5-1,TGCGCCAGCAGCACCGGCGGGGGCTCCTACAATGAGCAGTTCTTC,CASSTGGGSYNEQFF
.,TRBJ2-1,TRBD2,TRBV12-3/TRBV12-4,TGTGCCAGCAGTCCCCGGACTAGGGCCAATTTC,CASSPRTRANF
many,TRBJ2-3,.,TRBV12-3/TRBV12-4,TGTGCCAGCAGTTTAACAGCGGCAGATACGCAGTATTTT,CASSLTAADTQYF
.,TRBJ2-2,.,TRBV11-2,TGTGCCAGCAGCTTAGCAGGGGCGAACACCGGGGAGCTGTTTTTT,CASSLAGANTGELFF
few,TRBJ1-1,.,TRBV19,TGTGCCAGTAGTATCCCTTCTCCCGGCAGCCAGCACTACCCGTCCTGGATGAACACTGAAGCTTTCTTT,CASSIPSPGSQHYPSWMNTEAFF
.,TRBJ1-2,.,TRBV11-2,TGTGCCAGCAGCTTAGGGGGGCGCGTGCGGATGTCAAACTATGGCTACACCTTC,CASSLGGRVRMSNYGYTF
.,TRBJ2-5,.,TRBV20-1,TGCAGTGCTAGAGTGTTGGGGGGAGAGACCCAGTACTTC,CSARVLGGETQYF
few,TRBJ2-1,TRBD2,TRBV30,TGTGCCGTTTACACTAGCGAGGGTCCCCATGAGCAGTTCTTC,CAVYTSEGPHEQFF
.,TRBJ2-7,.,TRBV4-3,TGCGCCAGCAGCCAGGAGAGCGGGTTCGCCTCCTACGAGCAGTACTTC,CASSQESGFASYEQYF
.,TRBJ1-3,.,TRBV15,TGTGCCACCAGCAGAGTTTCGGCAAGCTCTGGAAACACCATATATTTT,CATSRVSASSGNTIYF
few,TRBJ2-3,TRBD2,TRBV27,TGTGCCAGCAGTGGGCGGGAGCCTAGCACAGATACGCAGTATTTT,CASSGREPSTDTQYF
.,TRBJ2-7,TRBD1,TRBV7-2,TGTGCCAGCAGCTACGACAGGGACCACGAGCAGTACTTC,CASSYDRDHEQYF
.,TRBJ2-3,TRBD2,TRBV4-1,TGCGCCAGTAGAGGGACTAGCGGATTCACAGATACGCAGTATTTT,CASRGTSGFTDTQYF
.,TRBJ1-1,TRBD1,TRBV25-1,TGTGCCAGCAGTGAATGGTCAGGGGGCGACACTGAAGCTTTCTTT,CASSEWSGGDTEAFF
.,TRBJ1-2,.,TRBV12-3/TRBV12-4,TGTGCCAGCAGTTTGGACGTGGGCTACACCTTC,CASSLDVGYTF
.,TRBJ2-7,.,TRBV7-6,TGTGCCAGCAGCCCCAAGGGGCGGTGGAACGAGCAGTACTTC,CASSPKGRWNEQYF
.,TRBJ2-7,.,TRBV29-1,TGCAGCGTTGAAGAAGGTAGGGTCGAGCAGTACTTC,CSVEEGRVEQYF
.,TRBJ1-2,.,TRBV12-3/TRBV12-4,TGTGCCAGCAGTGCCGACAGGAAATGGGGCTACACCTTC,CASSADRKWGYTF
few,TRBJ2-1,TRBD2,TRBV6-1,TGTGCCAGCAGTTCTACTAGCGGGGGTTTCGATGAGCAGTTCTTC,CASSSTSGGFDEQFF
.,TRBJ2-2,TRBD2,TRBV7-8,TGTGCCAGCAGCGTGGGGACTAGCGGGATTGGTCGCACCGGGGAGCTGTTTTTT,CASSVGTSGIGRTGELFF
.,TRBJ2-5,TRBD2,TRBV20-1,TGCAGTGCTAGTCCGAGCGGGACTCCCGAAGGGACCCAGTACTTC,CSASPSGTPEGTQYF
.,TRBJ2-7,.,TRBV2,TGTGCCAGCAGTGGCAGGGTCGGCGGCGGCGAGCAGTACTTC,CASSGRVGGGEQYF
few,TRBJ1-1,TRBD1,TRBV5-1,TGCGCCAGCAGCTTGGGCCCAGGGGGCGCTTCCGAAGCTTTCTTT,CASSLGPGGASEAFF
many,TRBJ2-5,TRBD1,TRBV7-9,TGTGCCAGCACCCGGGGACCGGGGACAGGAGCCGTACAAGAGACCCAGTACTTC,CASTRGPGTGAVQETQYF
.,TRBJ2-3,TRBD2,TRBV2,TGTGCCAGCAGTGAACTAGCGGGAGGAGGAAGAGCAGATACGCAGTATTTT,CASSELAGGGRADTQYF
.,TRBJ1-1,.,TRBV20-1,TGCAGTGCTAGAGATTCAGGGGCGAACACTGAAGCTTTCTTT,CSARDSGANTEAFF
.,TRBJ2-7,.,TRBV12-3/TRBV12-4,TGTGCCAGCAGTATAGAGGGGTTCACCTACGAGCAGTACTTC,CASSIEGFTYEQYF
many,TRBJ2-3,.,TRBV5-1,TGCGCCAGCAGCCCGGATCAAACGACAGATACGCAGTATTTT,CASSPDQTTDTQYF
.,TRBJ2-7,.,TRBV21-1,TGTGCCAGCAGCACGAGTGGGGATGCGGACCCCTACGAGCAGTACTTC,CASSTSGDADPYEQYF